This T cell receptor beta chain appears in the sequencing data of a study of T cells expressing NK-cell markers. Study details: TCR beta repertoires came from sorted CD3+CD56+NKG2C+, CD3+CD56+NKG2C- and CD3+CD56-NKG2C+ T cells. Seropositivity for HCMV was found in seven of the eight sequenced donors, with one seronegative.

Concerning this clonotype itself: Its antigen is not identified.

General study findings and limits: Questions lingered over whether expanded NKG2C+ T cell clones were HCMV-specific.

CDR1 and CDR2 (germline): DFQATT, SNEGSKA (reference sequence). This CDR3 is 15 amino acids long. TCRdb re-called the 5' RACE reads and gives one entry per CDR3 protein, without DNA. The sample's table shows about 150,000 distinct CDR3 sequences. Sequencing was carried out using blood T cells: a sorted CD56 or NKG2C T cell subset, CD4+ or CD8+ T cells, or bulk PBMC T cells (not recorded which). This rearrangement joins TRBV20-1 to TRBJ2-5; TCRdb gives TRBD2 as the D gene, but with no DNA this cannot be confirmed. The receptor was isolated from a woman in her forties or fifties in good health. The CDR3 reads CSAWEEGRYQETQYF.